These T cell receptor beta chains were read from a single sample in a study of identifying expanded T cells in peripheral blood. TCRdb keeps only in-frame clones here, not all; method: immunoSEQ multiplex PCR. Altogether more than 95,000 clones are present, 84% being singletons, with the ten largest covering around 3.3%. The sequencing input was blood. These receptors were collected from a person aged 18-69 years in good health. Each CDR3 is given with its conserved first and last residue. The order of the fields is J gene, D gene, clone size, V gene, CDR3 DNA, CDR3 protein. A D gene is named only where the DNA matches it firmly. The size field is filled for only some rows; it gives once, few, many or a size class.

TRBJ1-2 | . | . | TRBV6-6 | TGTGCCAGCAGTTATAGGGTGAAAGCTAACTATGGCTACACCTTC | CASSYRVKANYGYTF
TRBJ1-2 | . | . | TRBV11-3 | TGTGCCAGCAGCTTAATAACCAGTCCGGTTAGCGGCTACACCTTC | CASSLITSPVSGYTF
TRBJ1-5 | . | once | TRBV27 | TGTGCCAGCAGTCCCGGGACCCAGGGCCAGCCCCAGCATTTT | CASSPGTQGQPQHF
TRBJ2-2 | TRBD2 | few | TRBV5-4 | TGTGCCAGCAGCTCCTTAGCGGGGGGGCTTACCGGGGAGCTGTTTTTT | CASSSLAGGLTGELFF
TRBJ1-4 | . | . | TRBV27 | TGTGCCAGCAGTTTACAGGGCGGTTTTTGGGAAAAACTGTTTTTT | CASSLQGGFWEKLFF
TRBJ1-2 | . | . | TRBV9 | TGTGCCAGCAGTAAGAGTGGGGTCCATAACTATGGCTACACCTTC | CASSKSGVHNYGYTF
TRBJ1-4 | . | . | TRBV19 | TGTGCCAGTAGTGACGGCCTGGTGACTAATGAAAAACTGTTTTTT | CASSDGLVTNEKLFF
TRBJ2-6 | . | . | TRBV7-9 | TGTGCCAGCAGCCACACCAACCACTCTGGGGCCAACGTCCTGACTTTC | CASSHTNHSGANVLTF
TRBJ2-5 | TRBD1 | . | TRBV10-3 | TGTGCCACCAGGACAGGGCTGATGCAAGAGACCCAGTACTTC | CATRTGLMQETQYF
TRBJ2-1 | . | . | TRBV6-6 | TGTGCCAGCAGTTACTCCCCGGTAGATGAGCAGTTCTTC | CASSYSPVDEQFF
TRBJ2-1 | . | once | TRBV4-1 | TGCGCCAGCAGCCAAGATAATGGGCTAGCTAATGAGCAGTTCTTC | CASSQDNGLANEQFF
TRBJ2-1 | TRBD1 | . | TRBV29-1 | TGCAGCTCTAGACAGGGACGGAATGAGCAGTTCTTC | CSSRQGRNEQFF
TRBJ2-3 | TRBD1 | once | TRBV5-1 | TGCGCCAGCAGCTCGGACTTCGGGCAGGGGGTCGGAGCAGATACGCAGTATTTT | CASSSDFGQGVGADTQYF
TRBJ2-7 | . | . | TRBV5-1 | TGCGCCAGCAGCTTGGTTGGGGGGGCGATCGGATACGAGCAGTACTTC | CASSLVGGAIGYEQYF
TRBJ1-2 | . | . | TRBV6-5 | TGTGCCAGCAGTTACACCCGGGCTAACTATGGCTACACCTTC | CASSYTRANYGYTF
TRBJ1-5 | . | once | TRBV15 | TGTGCCACCAGCACGAAGACAAGTTCTCGCAATCAGCCCCAGCATTTT | CATSTKTSSRNQPQHF
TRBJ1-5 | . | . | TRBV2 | TGTGCCAGCTCACCCGACGGGGATCAGCCCCAGCATTTT | CASSPDGDQPQHF
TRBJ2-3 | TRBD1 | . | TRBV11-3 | TGTGCCAGCAGCTTCTCCGGACAGGACAAAGATACGCAGTATTTT | CASSFSGQDKDTQYF
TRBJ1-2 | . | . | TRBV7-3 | TGTGCCAGCAGCTTAATGGGGTCATGGGCAGGGACTAACTATGGCTACACCTTC | CASSLMGSWAGTNYGYTF
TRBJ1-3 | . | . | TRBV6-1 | TGTGCCAGCAGTGAAGCGCGGGGGTTGGTCACCATATATTTT | CASSEARGLVTIYF
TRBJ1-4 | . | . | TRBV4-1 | TGCGCCAGCAGCCACCGACCATCACCCGGAGGGGAAAAACTGTTTTTT | CASSHRPSPGGEKLFF
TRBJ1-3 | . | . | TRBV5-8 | TGTGCCAGCGCTTCTCGCTCTGGAAACACCATATATTTT | CASASRSGNTIYF
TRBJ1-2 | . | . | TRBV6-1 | TGTGCCAGCAGTGTCCAGTCGGGGGGCTATGGCTACACCTTC | CASSVQSGGYGYTF
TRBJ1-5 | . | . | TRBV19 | TGTGCCAGTAGTATTTTAGAGAGAACTCAGCCCCAGCATTTT | CASSILERTQPQHF
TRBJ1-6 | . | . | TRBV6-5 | TGTGCCAGCAGAATTTCGGGAAACAATTCACCCCTCCACTTT | CASRISGNNSPLHF
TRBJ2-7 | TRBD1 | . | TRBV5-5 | TGTGCCAGCAGCGGAGGACAGGGGGCCTACGAGCAGTACTTC | CASSGGQGAYEQYF
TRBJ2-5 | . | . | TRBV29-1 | TGCAGCGTTGCTGGGACGGAGGCAGGGGCCGAAGAGACCCAGTACTTC | CSVAGTEAGAEETQYF
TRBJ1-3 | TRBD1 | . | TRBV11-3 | TGTGCCAGCAGCTTGGACCCAGACAGGGGCAACACCATATATTTT | CASSLDPDRGNTIYF
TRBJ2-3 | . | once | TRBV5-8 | TGTGCCAGCAGCTCCACCCCCCTGTTCCTGAGCACAGATACGCAGTATTTT | CASSSTPLFLSTDTQYF
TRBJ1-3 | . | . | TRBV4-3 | TGCGCCAGCAGCCAAGACAGCAGAAAAGGTCCGGGCCCAAGCTCTGGAAACACCATATATTTT | CASSQDSRKGPGPSSGNTIYF
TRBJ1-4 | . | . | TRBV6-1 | TGTGCCAGCAGTGGCGATGCAACTAATGAAAAACTGTTTTTT | CASSGDATNEKLFF
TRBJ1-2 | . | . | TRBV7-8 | TGTGCCAGCAGCCCCGGGGGGTTTAACTATGGCTACACCTTC | CASSPGGFNYGYTF
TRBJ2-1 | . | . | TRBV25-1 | TGTGCCAGCAGTGTAGTTAATCGGGGGACCCACAATGAGCAGTTCTTC | CASSVVNRGTHNEQFF
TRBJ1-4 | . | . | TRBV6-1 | TGTGCCAGCAGTGATGGTAGGACAATAGAAAAACTGTTTTTT | CASSDGRTIEKLFF
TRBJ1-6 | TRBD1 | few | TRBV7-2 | TGTGCCAGCAGCTTGAGGGGGCTCGGGAATTCACCCCTCCACTTT | CASSLRGLGNSPLHF
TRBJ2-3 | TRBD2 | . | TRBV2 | TGTGCCAGCAGCGTAGTCGGACTAGCTCCAGATACGCAGTATTTT | CASSVVGLAPDTQYF
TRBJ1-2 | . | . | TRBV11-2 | TGTGCCAGCAGCGCGCAGGGCTATGGCTACACCTTC | CASSAQGYGYTF
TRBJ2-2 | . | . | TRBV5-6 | TGTGCCAGCAGCTTGGGGTTGGGACAGAACACCGGGGAGCTGTTTTTT | CASSLGLGQNTGELFF
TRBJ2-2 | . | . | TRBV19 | TGTGCCAGTAGTATAGATCTATGGAGGCGACAGATTAACACCGGGGAGCTGTTTTTT | CASSIDLWRRQINTGELFF
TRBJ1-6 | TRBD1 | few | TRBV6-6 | TGTGCCAGCACTGGACAGGGAAATTCACCCCTCCACTTT | CASTGQGNSPLHF
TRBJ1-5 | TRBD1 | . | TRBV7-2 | TGTGCCAGCAGCTTAGGCGACAGGGTCGGCAATCAGCCCCAGCATTTT | CASSLGDRVGNQPQHF
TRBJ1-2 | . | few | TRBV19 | TGTGCCAGTAGTCTCCGGACGGGGAACTATGGCTACACCTTC | CASSLRTGNYGYTF
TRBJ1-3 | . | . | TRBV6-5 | TGTGCCAGCACCAGCAGGGCGGCTGGAAACACCATATATTTT | CASTSRAAGNTIYF
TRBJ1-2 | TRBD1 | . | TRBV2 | TGTGCCAGCACGGACAGGGGCTATGGCTACACCTTC | CASTDRGYGYTF
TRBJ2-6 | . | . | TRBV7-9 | TGTGCCAGCAGCTTAGAAGTCTCTGGGGCCAACGTCCTGACTTTC | CASSLEVSGANVLTF
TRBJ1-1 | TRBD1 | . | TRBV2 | TGTGCCAGCAGCGGACAGGGGAACACTGAAGCTTTCTTT | CASSGQGNTEAFF
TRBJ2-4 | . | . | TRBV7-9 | TGTGCCAGCAGCTTTCGATACGGGCTTCTGTACTTC | CASSFRYGLLYF
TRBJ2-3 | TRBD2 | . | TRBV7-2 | TGTGCCAGCAGCTTAGGGACTAGCGGGGGGAGGCAGTATTTT | CASSLGTSGGRQYF
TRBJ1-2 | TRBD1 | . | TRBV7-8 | TGTGCCAGCAGTTTTACAGGGGGGGGAGGCTACACCTTC | CASSFTGGGGYTF
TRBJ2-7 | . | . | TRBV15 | TGTGCCACCAGCAGAGATGGTGTAGGGGGCTACGAGCAGTACTTC | CATSRDGVGGYEQYF
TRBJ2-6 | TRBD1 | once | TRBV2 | TGTGCCAGCAGTCCCCGGGACAGGGGGCTTCAACGATCTGGGGCCAACGTCCTGACTTTC | CASSPRDRGLQRSGANVLTF
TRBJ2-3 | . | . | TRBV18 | TGTGCCAGCTCACCACTTTCGTCTCGGACAGATACGCAGTATTTT | CASSPLSSRTDTQYF
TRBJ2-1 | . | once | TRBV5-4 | TGTGCCAGCAGCTTTGGACGGGAAACTAACAATGAGCAGTTCTTC | CASSFGRETNNEQFF